This T cell receptor beta chain is from a study of blood T cell repertoires in COVID-19. For the study at large: Both acute and convalescent COVID-19 samples were obtained from the United States, Italy and Spain. PBMCs, B-cell-depleted T cells, or T cells were the source of the cDNA or gDNA that made up the material.

V lost 2 bases, J lost 4 bases, and 14 bases lay in between. Germline CDR1 reads SGHVS; CDR2 reads FNYEAQ. The CDR3 consists of 15 residues. Assay used: immunoSEQ multiplex PCR; TCRdb lists only in-frame clones, some missing. This table has around 180,000 clones, 80% to 90% appearing once. This receptor was taken from a man between 60 and 75 years old with acute or convalescent COVID-19. Specimen: peripheral blood. The chain combines TRBV7-6 with TRBJ2-5, with D possibly matching TRBD2 (5 bases). The CDR3 here is CASSLIGRGVETQYF. In DNA form, the CDR3 reads TGTGCCAGCAGCTTAATAGGGAGAGGCGTAGAGACCCAGTACTTC.